Listed below are T cell receptor beta chains from one sample, sequenced in a study of T cell responses to AZD1222 COVID-19 vaccine. Sequenced by immunoSEQ multiplex PCR; TCRdb stores in-frame clones only, minus some. The sample comprises 150,000 to 200,000 clones, around 86% of which are singletons, and about 3% rests with the top ten. This material consisted of peripheral blood, taken on day 0 of MenACWY control vaccination. The source is an adult in good health. CDR3s include the opening cysteine and the closing phenylalanine or tryptophan. The D gene is left open where the match is weak. The listing skips clone size in some rows; elsewhere it reads once, few, many or a size class.

V,J,size,D,CDR3,DNA
TRBV4-3,TRBJ2-1,-,TRBD1,CASSQDWDRGYNEQFF,TGCGCCAGCAGCCAAGATTGGGACAGGGGATACAATGAGCAGTTCTTC
TRBV6-2/TRBV6-3,TRBJ2-7,-,-,CASSPSEGSSEQYF,TGTGCCAGCAGCCCCTCGGAGGGTTCATCCGAGCAGTACTTC
TRBV2,TRBJ1-1,-,-,CASSEALQGAFF,TGTGCCAGCAGTGAAGCGCTTCAAGGAGCTTTCTTT
TRBV4-3,TRBJ1-6,-,TRBD1,CASSQSDRGGSPLHF,TGCGCCAGCAGCCAATCCGACAGGGGTGGCTCACCCCTCCACTTT
TRBV27,TRBJ2-7,-,-,CASSPGRGNEQYF,TGTGCCAGCAGTCCGGGACGAGGAAACGAGCAGTACTTC
TRBV9,TRBJ1-5,-,-,CASSAGWGNQPQHF,TGTGCCAGCAGCGCAGGGTGGGGCAATCAGCCCCAGCATTTT
TRBV5-1,TRBJ2-2,-,TRBD1,CASSLRTGTGELFF,TGCGCCAGCAGCCTACGGACAGGGACCGGGGAGCTGTTTTTT
TRBV28,TRBJ1-4,once,-,CASSLPGPKIKLFF,TGTGCCAGCAGTTTACCGGGACCGAAGATCAAACTGTTTTTT
TRBV7-9,TRBJ1-1,-,TRBD1,CASSLEGQGAEAFF,TGTGCCAGCAGCTTAGAAGGACAGGGGGCTGAAGCTTTCTTT
TRBV7-6,TRBJ2-3,-,-,CASSLAVRDRADTQYF,TGTGCCAGCAGCTTAGCTGTCAGGGATCGGGCAGATACGCAGTATTTT
TRBV5-4,TRBJ2-5,-,-,CASSLRGAETQYF,TGTGCCAGCAGCCTTCGTGGAGCAGAGACCCAGTACTTC
TRBV5-6,TRBJ2-3,-,TRBD2,CASSGGLAGGLSTDTQYF,TGTGCCAGCAGCGGAGGACTAGCGGGGGGGTTAAGCACAGATACGCAGTATTTT
TRBV30,TRBJ1-2,-,TRBD1,CAWSVNRGYGYTF,TGTGCCTGGAGTGTAAACAGGGGCTATGGCTACACCTTC
TRBV7-2,TRBJ2-3,once,-,CASSLDGAGTDTQYF,TGTGCCAGCAGCTTAGACGGAGCGGGCACAGATACGCAGTATTTT
TRBV14,TRBJ1-5,few,TRBD1,CASSQDGDSRVDYSNQPQHF,TGTGCCAGCAGCCAAGATGGGGACAGCCGAGTGGACTATAGCAATCAGCCCCAGCATTTT
TRBV28,TRBJ2-7,-,-,CASSTGTGAYEQYF,TGTGCCAGCAGCACCGGGACGGGGGCCTACGAGCAGTACTTC
TRBV27,TRBJ1-5,-,-,CASSLSLNQPQHF,TGTGCCAGCAGTTTGTCGCTCAATCAGCCCCAGCATTTT
TRBV27,TRBJ2-1,-,-,CASSSEGNEQFF,TGTGCCAGCAGTTCAGAAGGCAATGAGCAGTTCTTC
TRBV6-1,TRBJ2-1,-,-,CASSAPIQGVTYNEQFF,TGTGCCAGCAGTGCCCCGATACAGGGAGTAACCTACAATGAGCAGTTCTTC
TRBV7-3,TRBJ1-1,few,TRBD1,CASSFTGGTTEAFF,TGTGCCAGCAGTTTCACAGGGGGAACCACTGAAGCTTTCTTT
TRBV30,TRBJ2-6,-,-,CAWSVFSGANVLTF,TGTGCCTGGAGTGTGTTTTCTGGGGCCAACGTCCTGACTTTC
TRBV19,TRBJ2-3,-,-,CASSIISRAYRTDTQYF,TGTGCCAGTAGTATAATATCCAGGGCGTATCGCACAGATACGCAGTATTTT
TRBV19,TRBJ1-6,-,-,CASSRGQSNSPLHF,TGTGCCAGTAGTCGTGGACAGAGTAATTCACCCCTCCACTTT
TRBV7-2,TRBJ2-1,-,-,CASSHRQGNNEQFF,TGTGCCAGCAGCCACCGCCAGGGAAACAATGAGCAGTTCTTC
TRBV4-1,TRBJ1-2,few,-,CASSPSAGPNYGYTF,TGCGCCAGCAGCCCCTCGGCCGGGCCTAACTATGGCTACACCTTC
TRBV27,TRBJ2-1,-,TRBD1,CASSSDRGSYNEQFF,TGTGCCAGCAGCTCGGACAGGGGTTCCTACAATGAGCAGTTCTTC
TRBV2,TRBJ2-7,-,-,CASGAGGPYEQYF,TGTGCCAGCGGTGCCGGGGGGCCCTACGAGCAGTACTTC
TRBV5-1,TRBJ1-2,-,TRBD1,CASSSGQGANGYTF,TGCGCCAGCAGCTCGGGACAGGGGGCCAATGGCTACACCTTC
TRBV5-1,TRBJ2-3,-,-,CASSFGGQRTDTQYF,TGCGCCAGCAGCTTCGGGGGACAGCGCACAGATACGCAGTATTTT
TRBV6-5,TRBJ2-7,-,-,CASSYNRFSYEQYF,TGTGCCAGCAGTTACAACAGGTTCTCCTACGAGCAGTACTTC
TRBV28,TRBJ2-3,-,TRBD1,CASSPSGTDSTDTQYF,TGTGCCAGCAGTCCCTCCGGGACAGATAGCACAGATACGCAGTATTTT
TRBV15,TRBJ1-6,-,-,CATSRRPDHNSPLHF,TGTGCCACCAGCAGGCGGCCAGACCATAATTCACCCCTCCACTTT
TRBV19,TRBJ2-3,-,TRBD2,CASRSSGGASTDTQYF,TGTGCCAGTAGATCTAGCGGGGGGGCTAGTACAGATACGCAGTATTTT
TRBV19,TRBJ2-5,few,TRBD2,CASSRLAGGSSAYQETQYF,TGTGCCAGTAGTAGACTAGCGGGAGGTTCCAGTGCGTACCAAGAGACCCAGTACTTC
TRBV5-1,TRBJ1-4,-,-,CASSGQGLNEKLFF,TGCGCCAGCAGCGGGCAGGGTCTTAATGAAAAACTGTTTTTT
TRBV19,TRBJ2-2,-,TRBD1,CASSLFRTGDTGELFF,TGTGCCAGTAGTCTCTTCCGGACAGGGGACACCGGGGAGCTGTTTTTT
TRBV11-2,TRBJ1-1,few,-,CASSLADSGHTEAFF,TGTGCCAGCAGCTTAGCGGACTCAGGGCACACTGAAGCTTTCTTT
TRBV6-1,TRBJ2-7,-,-,CASSEESNEQYF,TGTGCCAGCAGTGAAGAGTCCAACGAGCAGTACTTC
TRBV19,TRBJ1-3,-,TRBD1,CASSTLATGAGNTIYF,TGTGCCAGTAGTACACTGGCCACAGGGGCGGGAAACACCATATATTTT
TRBV3-1/TRBV3-2,TRBJ2-5,-,-,CASSQRGMETQYF,TGTGCCAGCAGCCAAAGAGGGATGGAGACCCAGTACTTC
TRBV9,TRBJ1-2,once,-,CASSVAPGSGYGYTF,TGTGCCAGCAGCGTAGCTCCGGGGTCGGGCTATGGCTACACCTTC
TRBV11-2,TRBJ2-3,-,TRBD2,CASSPRGASTDTQYF,TGTGCCAGCAGCCCGCGGGGGGCGAGCACAGATACGCAGTATTTT
TRBV24-1,TRBJ1-3,-,-,CATMDISGNTIYF,TGTGCCACTATGGACATCTCTGGAAACACCATATATTTT